The 12 T cell receptor beta chains below all came from one sample that was sequenced in a study of blood T cell repertoires in COVID-19. TCRdb's copy holds only in-frame clones and misses some; the assay was immunoSEQ multiplex PCR. This table has tens of thousands of clones, approximately 85% appearing once. Sequencing was carried out using peripheral blood. Receptors originate from a woman aged 80 or over with acute or convalescent COVID-19.

The chain employs TRBV21-1 and TRBJ1-1. TRBV21-1 is described as a pseudogene. The CDR3 length is 11 residues. CDR3 region: CASLGVQEGFF. Here the CDR3 DNA reads TGTGCCAGTCTCGGGGTACAGGAGGGTTTCTTT.

The chain is built from TRBV18 and TRBJ2-7, with D possibly TRBD2 on 5 matching bases. The germline V gene encodes CDR1 KGHSH and CDR2 LQKENI. The CDR3 runs 11 residues. V was clipped by 3 bases and J by 7 bases, with 7 bases between them. The CDR3 sequence is CASSPGEEQYF. The CDR3 DNA reads as TGTGCCAGCTCACCCGGGGAAGAGCAGTACTTC.

This clone occurred a few times. The chain recombines TRBV12-5 with TRBJ2-5; 7 nucleotides match TRBD2. Germline assignment: CDR1 LGHNT and CDR2 FRNRAP. J was trimmed by 5 bases and V by 7 bases; bases with no gene match: 7. The CDR3 has 13 amino acids. The CDR3 DNA reads as TGTGCTAGTGCTAGGGGAGGGAGTGAGACCCAGTACTTC. Translation gives CASARGGSETQYF.

The chain combines TRBV19 with TRBJ2-5; 8 bases are shared with TRBD2. V dropped 7 bases and J dropped 2; count of bases not matched to a gene: 12. Germline loops: CDR1 LNHDA, CDR2 SQIVND (reference sequence). CDR3 size: 16 residues. The CDR3 here is CASTTNAGGLQETQYF. Written as DNA, the CDR3 is TGTGCCAGTACCACCAATGCGGGGGGCCTGCAAGAGACCCAGTACTTC.

This sequence joins TRBV18 and TRBJ1-1; no reliable D call. Germline CDR1 reads KGHSH; CDR2 reads LQKENI. Trimming took off 2 bases at V and 3 bases at J, with 7 bases between the two ends. This CDR3 has 13 amino acids. The CDR3 protein is CASSPESYTEAFF. CDR3 DNA sequence: TGTGCCAGCTCACCAGAAAGCTACACTGAAGCTTTCTTT.

The chain recombines TRBV30 with TRBJ2-3; D ambiguous. This CDR3 comprises 13 residues. From germline, CDR1 is GTSNPN and CDR2 SVGIG (reference sequence). The V and J ends lost 0 bases and 9 bases respectively, with 13 bases between them. The CDR3 loop is CAWSVQNVLTQYF. The CDR3 bases are TGTGCCTGGAGTGTACAAAATGTTTTGACGCAGTATTTT.

The rearrangement links TRBV29-1 to TRBJ2-1; 7 nucleotides line up with TRBD2. V lost 6 bases and J lost 9; bases outside the gene matches: 5. The CDR3 totals 11 residues. Germline V lookup: CDR1 SQVTM, CDR2 ANQGSEA. CDR3 sequence reads: CSVDVAGEQFF. CDR3 in DNA: TGCAGCGTGGACGTAGCGGGTGAGCAGTTCTTC.

This chain links TRBV7-9 with TRBJ2-7, with TRBD2 matching 9 bases. Losses at the gene ends were 2 bases for V and 0 bases for J; bases not matched to a gene: 11. The germline CDR1 and CDR2 sequences are SEHNR and FQNEAQ (reference sequence). CDR3 length: 18 residues. CDR3: CASSLRASGASSSYEQYF. The CDR3 DNA follows: TGTGCCAGCAGCTTAAGGGCTAGCGGGGCCTCAAGCTCCTACGAGCAGTACTTC.

This sequence joins TRBV18 and TRBJ2-3; 9 bases agree with TRBD1. V dropped 3 bases and J dropped 2; count of bases not matched to a gene: 3. The CDR3 totals 15 residues. CDR1 and CDR2 (germline): KGHSH, LQKENI. CDR3 protein: CASSPGQGFTDTQYF. The DNA for the CDR3 is TGTGCCAGCTCACCGGGACAGGGATTCACAGATACGCAGTATTTT.

This clone has only one observation. For the CDR3, the DNA is TGCGCCAGCAGGGAGACTAGCCCCGGGGAGCTGTTTTTT. It is translated as CASRETSPGELFF. This chain uses TRBV5-1 with TRBJ2-2, with 7 positions matching TRBD2. Germline V gene sequence: CDR1 SGHRS, CDR2 YFSETQ. Trimming cost V 5 bases and J 6 bases; bases outside gene matches: 4. The length of the CDR3 is 13 residues. Full variable domain (missing parts from reference TRBV5-1 and TRBJ2-2): KAGVTQTPRYLIKTRGQQVTLSCSPISGHRSVSWYQQTPGQGLQFLFEYFSETQRNKGNFPGRFSGRQFSNSRSEMNVSTLELGDSALYLCASRETSPGELFFGEGSRLTVL.

V gene TRBV19 combines with J gene TRBJ2-3; 11 nucleotides line up with TRBD1. The V gene's germline CDR1 is LNHDA and CDR2 SQIVND (reference sequence). Trimming removed 4 bases from V and 4 bases from J; junction bases left unmatched: 4. CDR3 size: 15 residues. Here the CDR3 reads CASSRTGGRADTQYF. Here the CDR3 DNA reads TGTGCCAGTAGTAGGACAGGGGGCAGGGCAGATACGCAGTATTTT.

The chain carries TRBV28 and TRBJ2-7; D may be TRBD1 (6 bases). Looked up from germline, CDR1 is MDHEN and CDR2 is SYDVKM. The germline V and J ends were trimmed by 5 bases and 2 bases, with 10 bases remaining between them. This CDR3 spans 13 amino acids. This CDR3 is CASSPDRTYEQYV. As DNA, the CDR3 is TGTGCCAGCAGTCCGGACAGAACCTACGAGCAGTACGTC.